This T cell receptor beta chain stems from a study of technical replicates of blood from a few donors. Trimming took 3 bases from V and 2 from J; bases not matched to a gene: 16. The germline CDR1 and CDR2 sequences are LNHDA and SQIVND (reference sequence). This CDR3 is 18 amino acids long. The table came from immunoSEQ multiplex PCR; TCRdb's copy has only in-frame clones and leaves some out. The repertoire holds 74,000 or so clones, 85% to 95% seen once, with around 0.4% in the top ten. The TCR sequence derives from a human donor in good health. The V and J genes are TRBV19 and TRBJ2-7; TRBD2 matches 7 bases. Sequencing used T cells isolated from PBMCs. CDR3 amino acids: CASSIRGIGAGTPYEQYF. Written as DNA, the CDR3 is TGTGCCAGTAGTATCCGGGGGATAGGAGCGGGAACCCCCTACGAGCAGTACTTC.